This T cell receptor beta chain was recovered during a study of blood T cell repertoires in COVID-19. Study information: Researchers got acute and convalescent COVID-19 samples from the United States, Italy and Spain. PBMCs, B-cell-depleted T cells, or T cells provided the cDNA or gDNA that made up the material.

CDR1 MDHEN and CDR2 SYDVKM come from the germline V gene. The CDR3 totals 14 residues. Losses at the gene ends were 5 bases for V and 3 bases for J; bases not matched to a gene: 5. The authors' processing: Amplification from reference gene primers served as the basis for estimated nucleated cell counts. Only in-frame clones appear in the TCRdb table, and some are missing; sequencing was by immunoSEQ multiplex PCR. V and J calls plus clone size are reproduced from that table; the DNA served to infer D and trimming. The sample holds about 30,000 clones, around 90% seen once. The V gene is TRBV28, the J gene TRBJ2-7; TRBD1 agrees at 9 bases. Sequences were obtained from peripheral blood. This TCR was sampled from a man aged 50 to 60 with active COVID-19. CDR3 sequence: CASSGTGSLYEQYF. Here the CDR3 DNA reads TGTGCCAGCAGTGGGACAGGGTCCCTCTACGAGCAGTACTTC.